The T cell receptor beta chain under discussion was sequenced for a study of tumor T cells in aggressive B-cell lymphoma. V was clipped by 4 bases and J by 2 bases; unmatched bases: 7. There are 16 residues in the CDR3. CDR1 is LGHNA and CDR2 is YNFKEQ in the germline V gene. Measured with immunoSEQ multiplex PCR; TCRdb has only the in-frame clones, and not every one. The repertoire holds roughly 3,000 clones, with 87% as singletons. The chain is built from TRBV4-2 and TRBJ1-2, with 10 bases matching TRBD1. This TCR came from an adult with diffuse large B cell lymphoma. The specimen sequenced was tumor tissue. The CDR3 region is CASSRNTGQGNYGYTF. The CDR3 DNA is TGTGCCAGCAGCCGAAACACGGGACAGGGGAACTATGGCTACACCTTC.